This TCR beta chain was sequenced in a study of blood T cell repertoires in COVID-19. On the study more broadly: Samples came from the United States, Italy and Spain, spanning acute and convalescent COVID-19. PBMCs, B-cell-depleted T cells, or T cells were the source of the cDNA or gDNA that made up the material.

Source study methods: Amplification with reference gene primers provided the estimates of nucleated cell counts. Clones were sequenced by immunoSEQ multiplex PCR, and TCRdb holds only the in-frame ones, with some missing. From that table come the V and J calls and clone size; the DNA was used to work out D and trimming. The sample has about 90,000 clones, around 87% seen once. The sequence was obtained from a human donor in a cohort sampled during active COVID-19. The sequenced sample was peripheral blood.

For the CDR3, the DNA is TGTGCCAGCGGACAGGGGCCGAACACCGGGGAGCTGTTTTTT. Its translation is CASGQGPNTGELFF. The chain carries TRBV2 and TRBJ2-2, with 9 bases lining up with TRBD1. This CDR3 comprises 14 residues. Germline assignment: CDR1 SNHLY and CDR2 FYNNEI. J was trimmed by 0 bases and V by 8 bases; bases with no gene match: 1.